The following is a TCR beta chain sequence with its context. Its matching antigen is unknown. This entry belongs to a study of T cell responses to AZD1222 COVID-19 vaccine. Repertoires were generated with immunoSEQ multiplex PCR, while TCRdb's copy carries only in-frame clones and drops some. The table shows about 120,000 clones, with over 75% occurring only once. Findings and limits, study-wide: Repertoire samples came only from after the peak T cell response. Only 5 or 6 AZD1222 recipients were seropositive at baseline. Most donors were white British, females outnumbered males, and clonal diversity was possibly underestimated.

V lost 6 bases and J lost 11; bases outside the gene matches: 12. This CDR3 contains 14 residues. CDR1 and CDR2 (germline): LGHNT, FRNRAP. The specimen was peripheral blood, collected on day 0 of AZD1222 vaccination. The chain employs TRBV12-5 and TRBJ1-5, with 8 positions matching TRBD1. The TCR comes from an adult in good health. The CDR3 nucleotides read TGTGCTAGTGGAACCGGGACAGGCGATATGTCCCAGCATTTT. Encoded protein: CASGTGTGDMSQHF.